A selection of T cell receptor beta chains follows, all from one sample in a study of blood T cell repertoires in COVID-19. Profiling relied on immunoSEQ multiplex PCR, and the TCRdb table lists in-frame clones only, not all of them. The top ten clones hold roughly 4% of a sample with approximately 220,000 clones, roughly 90% of them seen once. Source material: PBMCs or T cells enriched from blood (not recorded which). The receptors come from a woman aged 25-40 years who had been exposed to COVID-19. Each CDR3 is given with its conserved first and last residue. The D gene is left open where the match is weak. Clone size, where shown, is once, few, many, or a class for clones that have expanded.

>TRBJ1-2|TRBV18|.|.
TGTGCCAGCTCACCCGACGGGAACTATGGCTACACCTTC
CASSPDGNYGYTF
>TRBJ1-2|TRBV29-1|.|.
TGCAGCGTCGGCCAACAGGGATATGGCTACACCTTC
CSVGQQGYGYTF
>TRBJ1-2|TRBV10-3|once|.
TGTGCCATCAGGGCGGCAGCTAGTAACTATGGCTACACCTTC
CAIRAAASNYGYTF
>TRBJ1-6|TRBV2|.|.
TGTGCCAGCAGTACACAGGGAAACAATTCACCCCTCCACTTT
CASSTQGNNSPLHF
>TRBJ1-1|TRBV27|.|TRBD1
TGTGCCAGCAGTCGGGACAGGAACACTGAAGCTTTCTTT
CASSRDRNTEAFF
>TRBJ1-4|TRBV24-1|.|.
TGTGCCACCAGTGGAGGATCAACTAATGAAAAACTGTTTTTT
CATSGGSTNEKLFF
>TRBJ1-2|TRBV5-8|.|TRBD1
TGTGCCAGCAGCTCACCGGGACAGGGGTGGAATGGCTACACCTTC
CASSSPGQGWNGYTF
>TRBJ1-6|TRBV29-1|once|.
TGCAGCGTTGAACCCCCCGGCAGTCCACTAGCCCCAATATTTAATAATTCACCCCTCCACTTT
CSVEPPGSPLAPIFNNSPLHF
>TRBJ1-2|TRBV24-1|.|.
TGTGCCACCAGTGAGCCCGGGACCAGGGGAGGCTACACCTTC
CATSEPGTRGGYTF
>TRBJ1-1|TRBV5-1|once|.
TGCGCCAGCAGCTGGGGGGGACTCACTGAAGCTTTCTTT
CASSWGGLTEAFF